The next 24 T cell receptor beta chains were all read from a single sample in a study of technical replicates of blood from a handful of donors. Sequenced by immunoSEQ multiplex PCR; TCRdb stores in-frame clones only, minus some. This sample has some 80,000 clones; approximately 80% occur once, and the top ten carry around 4%. Sequencing input: PBMCs. These receptors were taken from a human donor in good health. Some clones in this sample may be carry-over from other donors' samples.

This clone was counted a single time. The chain employs TRBV18 and TRBJ2-5; 11 bases align to TRBD2. The J segment lost 2 bases and the V segment lost 1 base, leaving 3 bases of the junction unmatched. From germline, CDR1 is KGHSH and CDR2 LQKENI. CDR3 length equals 16 residues. The CDR3, as DNA: TGTGCCAGCTCACCACGTCGACTAGCGGGACAAGAGACCCAGTACTTC. This gives the protein CASSPRRLAGQETQYF.

This clone was counted only a few times. This chain joins TRBV5-4 and TRBJ1-1; D unclear. Germline assignment: CDR1 SGHNT and CDR2 YYREEE (reference sequence). The V and J ends lost 1 base and 4 bases respectively, with 11 bases between them. CDR3 length equals 14 residues. The CDR3 loop is CASSLSYSSTEAFF. As DNA, the CDR3 is TGTGCCAGCAGCTTGTCGTACAGTTCCACTGAAGCTTTCTTT.

The chain employs TRBV19 and TRBJ2-2, with D perhaps TRBD1 (6 bases). Germline loops: CDR1 LNHDA, CDR2 SQIVND (reference sequence). The CDR3 is 16 residues long. Trimming shortened V by 4 bases and J by 4 bases, and 16 bases separated the two germline ends. In DNA, the CDR3 is TGTGCCAGTAGTAAATCCGGGACAAGCTCCACCGGGGAGCTGTTTTTT. This translates into CASSKSGTSSTGELFF.

This chain connects TRBV6-5 to TRBJ2-7; tentative D call: TRBD2 (6 bases). V lost 6 bases to trimming and J lost 4 bases, with 19 bases between them. Germline CDR1 MNHEY, CDR2 SVGAGI. There are 15 residues in the CDR3. CDR3 amino acids: CASSYRGVLGYEQYF. The DNA for the CDR3 is TGTGCCAGCAGCTACCGCGGGGTTTTAGGGTACGAGCAGTACTTC.

The chain couples TRBV6-6 to TRBJ1-2; 7 bases fit TRBD1. The CDR3 runs 13 residues. CDR1 and CDR2 (germline): MNHNY, SVGAGI (reference sequence). The V and J ends lost 6 bases and 7 bases, in that order; junction bases with no gene match: 8. The DNA of the CDR3 is TGTGCCAGCAGCCGAACAGGGGAAGGTGGCTACACCTTC. It specifies CASSRTGEGGYTF.

V and J are TRBV29-1 and TRBJ1-2, with TRBD1 identical over 8 bases. The CDR3 contains 14 residues. In germline, CDR1 is SQVTM, CDR2 ANQGSEA. Unmatched junction bases numbered 7, after V lost 4 bases and J lost 3 bases. The DNA of the CDR3 is TGCAGCGTTGGGGGTGGACAGGGCCACTATGGCTACACCTTC. As protein: CSVGGGQGHYGYTF.

J is TRBJ2-1 and V is TRBV11-3; the D is unclear. The V end lost 6 bases, the J end lost 4 bases, and 19 bases lay between the germline ends. From germline, CDR1 is SGHNT and CDR2 YENEEA. The CDR3 extends over 16 amino acids. The CDR3 here is CASRLNIPNQYNEQFF. The CDR3 region has the DNA TGTGCCAGCAGGTTAAATATTCCTAATCAATACAATGAGCAGTTCTTC.

V is TRBV4-2 and J is TRBJ1-3, with 7 nucleotides matching TRBD1. J was trimmed by 4 bases and V by 4 bases; bases with no gene match: 16. Germline V gives CDR1 LGHNA, CDR2 YNFKEQ. There are 18 residues in the CDR3. The CDR3 bases are TGTGCCAGCAGCCCAGAGACCTTGGACAGGCTTGGCGGAAACACCATATATTTT. This sequence encodes CASSPETLDRLGGNTIYF.

This clone ranks as medium-sized (0.01 to 0.1%). The V and J genes are TRBV20-1 and TRBJ1-1, with D unresolved. The CDR3 totals 10 residues. Germline V gives CDR1 DFQATT, CDR2 SNEGSKA (reference sequence). The germline V and J ends were trimmed by 0 bases and 11 bases, with 7 bases remaining between them. As DNA, the CDR3 is TGCAGTGCTAGAGAGGAGAGGGCTTTCTTT. Amino acids: CSAREERAFF.

This clone was observed a single time. The genes are TRBV29-1 and TRBJ1-1; TRBD1 is a possible D gene (5 bases). V shed 6 bases and J shed 1 base, with 12 bases lying between them. There are 13 residues in the CDR3. The V gene's germline CDR1 is SQVTM and CDR2 ANQGSEA. Written as DNA, the CDR3 is TGCAGCGTACTGGGAACAGGGAACACTGAAGCTTTCTTT. Protein sequence: CSVLGTGNTEAFF. The whole variable domain, remainder taken from reference TRBV29-1 and TRBJ1-1, is SAVISQKPSRDICQRGTSLTIQCQVDSQVTMMFWYRQQPGQSLTLIATANQGSEATYESGFVIDKFPISRPNLTFSTLTVSNMSPEDSSIYLCSVLGTGNTEAFFGQGTRLTVV.

The CDR3 sequence: CASSLSGATGELFF. The DNA for the CDR3 is TGTGCCAGCAGCCTTAGCGGGGCCACCGGGGAGCTGTTTTTT. The chain employs TRBV7-8 and TRBJ2-2; 8 bases line up with TRBD2. Germline CDR1 reads SGHVS; CDR2 reads FQNEAQ. Unmatched junction bases numbered 3, after V lost 5 bases and J lost 4 bases. The CDR3 contains 14 residues.

This clone showed up just once. The CDR3 here is CASSFGGPSTDTQYF. DNA for the CDR3: TGTGCCAGCAGTTTCGGGGGGCCAAGCACAGATACGCAGTATTTT. V gene TRBV27 combines with J gene TRBJ2-3; D might be TRBD2 (7 bases). Trimming took off 3 bases at V and 0 bases at J, with 10 bases between the two ends. The CDR3 length is 15 residues. Per the germline V gene, CDR1 is MNHEY and CDR2 is SMNVEV (reference sequence).

This clone has a single count. The rearrangement uses TRBV5-8 and TRBJ2-7; TRBD2 might be the D (5 bases). V was shortened by 4 bases and J by 2 bases, with 16 bases between the two germline ends. Germline V gene sequence: CDR1 SGHTS, CDR2 YDEGEE. The CDR3 runs to 15 residues. The CDR3 spells CASSGGGHSAYEQYF. The CDR3 DNA reads TGTGCCAGCAGCGGAGGAGGTCACTCGGCCTACGAGCAGTACTTC.

The genes are TRBV6-4 and TRBJ1-1; no clear D gene. Trimming removed 5 bases at V and 5 bases at J, with 12 bases between. The CDR3 has 13 residues. CDR1 and CDR2 (germline): MRHNA, SNTAGT. The DNA of the CDR3 is TGTGCCAGCAGTTTATACCGAGGGACTGAAGCTTTCTTT. Translation: CASSLYRGTEAFF.

V is TRBV12-5 and J is TRBJ2-5, with D perhaps matching TRBD1 (6 bases). Trimming cost V 6 bases and J 4 bases, with 15 bases left between them. The CDR3 is made up of 14 amino acids. Looked up from germline, CDR1 is LGHNT and CDR2 is FRNRAP. CDR3 protein: CASGSQQGSETQYF. The CDR3 region has the DNA TGTGCTAGTGGCTCACAACAGGGATCAGAGACCCAGTACTTC.

The chain uses TRBV9 and TRBJ2-5, with 8 nucleotides matching TRBD2. CDR3 length: 15 amino acids. Trimming at V came to 4 bases and at J to 2 bases, leaving 7 bases not matched to a gene. Germline V gives CDR1 SGDLS, CDR2 YYNGEE. The CDR3 DNA follows: TGTGCCAGCAGCCCCCGAGGCGGGGGGCAAGAGACCCAGTACTTC. Its protein is CASSPRGGGQETQYF.

The chain has TRBV5-6 and TRBJ1-2, with D hard to call. CDR3 length equals 11 residues. CDR1 is SGHDT, CDR2 YYEEEE, per germline. V was pared by 5 bases and J by 2 bases, with 4 bases between. DNA of the CDR3: TGTGCCAGCAGTCGGAACTATGGCTACACCTTC. Amino acid sequence: CASSRNYGYTF.

The rearrangement uses TRBV7-8 and TRBJ2-7; TRBD1 might be the D (6 bases). Germline V CDR1 and CDR2: SGHVS, FQNEAQ. V lost 1 base, J lost 0 bases, and 16 bases lay in between. This CDR3 is built from 17 residues. CDR3 amino acids: CASSLGRFKDSSYEQYF. CDR3 DNA: TGTGCCAGCAGCTTAGGTCGCTTTAAGGACAGCTCCTACGAGCAGTACTTC.

V is TRBV30 and J is TRBJ2-2, with D perhaps matching TRBD2 (5 bases). There are 12 residues in the CDR3. V was shortened by 5 bases and J by 6 bases, with 10 bases between the two germline ends. CDR1 is GTSNPN, CDR2 SVGIG, per germline (reference sequence). Here the CDR3 reads CAWLAGPGELFF. CDR3 bases: TGTGCCTGGCTCGCGGGCCCCGGGGAGCTGTTTTTT.

This clone was seen a single time. The rearrangement joins TRBV5-1 to TRBJ2-1; the match to TRBD2 covers 12 bases. V was pared by 4 bases and J by 7 bases, with 3 bases of the junction left unmatched. This CDR3 has 14 amino acids. In germline, CDR1 is SGHRS, CDR2 YFSETQ. The CDR3 loop is CASSLTSGRNEQFF. The CDR3 DNA reads TGCGCCAGCAGCCTAACTAGCGGGAGGAATGAGCAGTTCTTC.

V and J are TRBV6-1 and TRBJ2-1; TRBD2 aligns across 9 bases. CDR3 length equals 18 residues. CDR1 is MNHNS and CDR2 is SASEGT in the germline V gene. The J segment lost 2 bases and the V segment lost 4 bases, leaving 12 bases of the junction unmatched. The CDR3 DNA reads as TGTGCCAGCAGTGGAGCGGGACTAGCTCTCACACCCTACAATGAGCAGTTCTTC. Translating gives CASSGAGLALTPYNEQFF.

The chain combines TRBV7-2 with TRBJ2-1; D is undetermined. This CDR3 spans 15 amino acids. Germline V lookup: CDR1 SGHTA, CDR2 FQGNSA. The germline V and J ends were trimmed by 5 bases and 0 bases, with 11 bases remaining between them. The CDR3 loop reads CASSPSLSSYNEQFF. CDR3 DNA: TGTGCCAGCAGCCCTTCCTTGAGCTCCTACAATGAGCAGTTCTTC.

The J gene is TRBJ2-5, the V gene TRBV2, with TRBD1 as a possible D gene (6 bases). Germline-derived CDR1 and CDR2 are SNHLY and FYNNEI. The CDR3 contains 15 residues. The ends were cut back, 6 bases at V and 5 bases at J, with 19 bases in the middle. The CDR3 is CASRNTGSRRETQYF. Here the CDR3 DNA reads TGTGCCAGCAGGAACACAGGGTCCCGGAGGGAGACCCAGTACTTC. The variable domain in full, completed from reference TRBV2 and TRBJ2-5, reads EPEVTQTPSHQVTQMGQEVILRCVPISNHLYFYWYRQILGQKVEFLVSFYNNEISEKSEIFDDQFSVERPDGSNFTLKIRSTKLEDSAMYFCASRNTGSRRETQYFGPGTRLLVL.

This rearrangement joins TRBV6-4 to TRBJ2-2, with TRBD2 matching over 8 bases. Germline CDR1 reads MRHNA; CDR2 reads SNTAGT. The V segment lost 4 bases and the J segment 2 bases; nucleotides outside the gene matches: 12. CDR3 length: 18 residues. The CDR3 here is CASSVERVSGSNTGELFF. The DNA for the CDR3 is TGTGCCAGCAGTGTTGAACGGGTGAGCGGGAGTAACACCGGGGAGCTGTTTTTT.